What follows are 32 T cell receptor beta chains derived from one specimen sequenced in a study of cytomegalovirus exposure and HLA in healthy donors. In the PCR, 60 Vbeta and 13 Jbeta primers were used. Sequencing was performed with immunoSEQ multiplex PCR; in TCRdb, only in-frame clones are kept and a portion is missing. The sample consists of some 120,000 clones, just under 80% of them appearing once. The sequencing sample was made of PBMCs. These receptors all come from a young man in good health and CMV-seronegative.

The chain has TRBV14 and TRBJ2-3, with a weak D call TRBD2 (5 bases). Germline V gene sequence: CDR1 SGHDN, CDR2 FVKESK. Trimming pared 1 base from V and 1 base from J, leaving 9 bases between. The CDR3 is made up of 15 amino acids. CDR3 coding DNA: TGTGCCAGCAGCCAAGGGGTGCGGGGCACAGATACGCAGTATTTT. It codes for CASSQGVRGTDTQYF.

The table lists this clone with a few counts. The chain combines TRBV19 with TRBJ2-3; the D gene is possibly TRBD2 (7 bases). V gave up 2 bases and J gave up 2 bases, with 11 bases separating them. Germline V gives CDR1 LNHDA, CDR2 SQIVND (reference sequence). This CDR3 contains 15 residues. CDR3 coding DNA: TGTGCCAGTAGTATAAGTGGGGGGGCCACAGATACGCAGTATTTT. Translated, it gives CASSISGGATDTQYF.

The V call is TRBV28, the J call TRBJ2-5, with 8 bases that match TRBD1. V lost 4 bases and J lost 3; bases outside the gene matches: 10. This CDR3 has 16 residues. Germline V lookup: CDR1 MDHEN, CDR2 SYDVKM. The DNA for the CDR3 is TGTGCCAGCAGTTCATCCCGTGGGGGACAGGAAGAGACCCAGTACTTC. Translation gives CASSSSRGGQEETQYF. The variable domain in full, completed from reference TRBV28 and TRBJ2-5, reads DVKVTQSSRYLVKRTGEKVFLECVQDMDHENMFWYRQDPGLGLRLIYFSYDVKMKEKGDIPEGYSVSREKKERFSLILESASTNQTSMYLCASSSSRGGQEETQYFGPGTRLLVL.

This chain links TRBV7-2 with TRBJ1-1; perhaps TRBD1 as D (5 bases). Trimming cost V 3 bases and J 1 base, with 6 bases left between them. The CDR3 covers 13 residues. The germline V gene has CDR1 SGHTA and CDR2 FQGNSA. The CDR3 DNA reads as TGTGCCAGCAGCTTTACAGGGAACACTGAAGCTTTCTTT. Translated, it gives CASSFTGNTEAFF.

V usage is TRBV4-3 and J usage is TRBJ1-2; 9 positions agree with TRBD1. The germline V gene has CDR1 LGHNA and CDR2 YSLEER. CDR3 length: 15 residues. Unmatched junction bases numbered 7, after V lost 8 bases and J lost 0 bases. Here the CDR3 DNA reads TGCGCCAGCGGAAACAGGGGGCTGGCTAACTATGGCTACACCTTC. This translates into CASGNRGLANYGYTF.

The J gene is TRBJ2-1, the V gene TRBV4-2; TRBD2 agrees at 9 bases. The CDR3 loop spans 16 amino acids. Germline trimming cut 0 bases from V and 4 bases from J; bases unmatched to any gene: 4. Germline V CDR1 and CDR2: LGHNA, YNFKEQ. The CDR3 DNA is TGTGCCAGCAGCCAAGAGGGTAGCGGGGGTTACAATGAGCAGTTCTTC. Translation gives CASSQEGSGGYNEQFF.

The chain joins TRBV5-1 to TRBJ2-7; 8 bases are shared with TRBD1. Germline V gene lookup returns CDR1 SGHRS and CDR2 YFSETQ. Trimming removed 0 bases from V and 4 bases from J; junction bases left unmatched: 9. The CDR3 sequence is 16 residues long. The CDR3 here is CASSLAFGRGPYEQYF. In DNA form, the CDR3 reads TGCGCCAGCAGCTTGGCCTTCGGCAGGGGGCCATACGAGCAGTACTTC.

This chain uses TRBV28 with TRBJ1-2, with 7 bases fitting TRBD1. CDR1 and CDR2 from the germline V gene are MDHEN and SYDVKM. This CDR3 is built from 12 residues. V lost 8 bases and J lost 2; bases outside the gene matches: 2. The CDR3 DNA follows: TGTGCCAGCCAGGGGGTAAACTATGGCTACACCTTC. It specifies CASQGVNYGYTF.

The V gene is TRBV5-1, the J gene TRBJ2-3; possibly TRBD2 for D (6 bases). The V end lost 1 base, the J end lost 4 bases, and 7 bases lay between the germline ends. Germline V gives CDR1 SGHRS, CDR2 YFSETQ. This CDR3 has 13 residues. CDR3 residues: CASSLWGADTQYF. The DNA for the CDR3 is TGCGCCAGCAGCTTGTGGGGGGCAGATACGCAGTATTTT.

The V gene is TRBV9, the J gene TRBJ2-1; possibly TRBD2 for D (6 bases). The V gene's germline CDR1 is SGDLS and CDR2 YYNGEE. V lost 0 bases and J 1 base, leaving 14 bases between the germline ends. The CDR3 covers 17 residues. CDR3 region: CASSVEGSSVSYNEQFF. CDR3 DNA: TGTGCCAGCAGCGTAGAAGGTTCTAGCGTGTCCTACAATGAGCAGTTCTTC.

The gene calls are TRBV29-1 and TRBJ2-5; tentative D call: TRBD1 (6 bases). The CDR3 length is 12 residues. Germline V gene data show CDR1 as SQVTM and CDR2 as ANQGSEA. The germline V and J ends were trimmed by 3 bases and 2 bases, with 7 bases remaining between them. In nucleotides, the CDR3 is TGCAGCGTTGACAGGGGACAAGAGACCCAGTACTTC. Translating gives CSVDRGQETQYF.

The genes are TRBV11-2 and TRBJ2-7, with 9 positions matching TRBD2. The V segment lost 5 bases and the J segment 3 bases; nucleotides outside the gene matches: 8. This CDR3 is 15 amino acids long. The germline V gene has CDR1 SGHAT and CDR2 FQNNGV. The CDR3 sequence is CASSPTSGNNYEQYF. In DNA form, the CDR3 reads TGTGCCAGCAGCCCGACTAGCGGAAACAACTACGAGCAGTACTTC. Full variable domain (outside the CDR3, taken from reference TRBV11-2 and TRBJ2-7): EAGVAQSPRYKIIEKRQSVAFWCNPISGHATLYWYQQILGQGPKLLIQFQNNGVVDDSQLPKDRFSAERLKGVDSTLKIQPAKLEDSAVYLCASSPTSGNNYEQYFGPGTRLTVT.

Comment on this clone: The sample has other DNA sequences that encode this CDR3 too. The chain's CDR3 is CASSSSVNTEAFF. CDR3 in DNA: TGTGCCAGTAGTTCGTCAGTGAACACTGAAGCTTTCTTT. The chain employs TRBV19 and TRBJ1-1; D is uncertain. Per germline, CDR1 LNHDA and CDR2 SQIVND (reference sequence). The ends were cut back, 5 bases at V and 0 bases at J, with 7 bases in the middle. The CDR3 contains 13 residues.

The chain has TRBV5-1 and TRBJ2-1, with D possibly matching TRBD1 (5 bases). This CDR3 has 16 amino acids. Trimming shortened V by 0 bases and J by 3 bases, and 13 bases separated the two germline ends. CDR1 and CDR2 from the germline V gene are SGHRS and YFSETQ. The DNA of the CDR3 is TGCGCCAGCAGCTTGGTGGGGCTAGTGGGCTACAATGAGCAGTTCTTC. It is translated as CASSLVGLVGYNEQFF.

This clone came up a few times. This chain connects TRBV9 to TRBJ2-3; TRBD2 is a possible D gene (6 bases). CDR1 SGDLS and CDR2 YYNGEE come from the germline V gene. The CDR3 totals 15 residues. Trimming took 3 bases from V and 5 from J, leaving 16 bases between them. CDR3 region: CASSARRGMQDTQYF. DNA for the CDR3: TGTGCCAGCAGCGCCCGCCGGGGGATGCAAGATACGCAGTATTTT. Variable domain in full (rest from reference TRBV9 and TRBJ2-3): DSGVTQTPKHLITATGQRVTLRCSPRSGDLSVYWYQQSLDQGLQFLIQYYNGEERAKGNILERFSAQQFPDLHSELNLSSLELGDSALYFCASSARRGMQDTQYFGPGTRLTVL.

Turning to this clone: The sample holds other DNA sequences that translate to the same CDR3. The J gene is TRBJ2-7, the V gene TRBV5-1; the D is unclear. Germline V gene sequence: CDR1 SGHRS, CDR2 YFSETQ. This CDR3 contains 14 residues. Trimming stripped 0 bases from V and 0 bases from J, with 7 bases between. For the CDR3, the DNA is TGCGCCAGCAGCTTGGGCGGCAACTCCTACGAGCAGTACTTC. Translated: CASSLGGNSYEQYF.

This clone was picked up a small number of times. The V and J genes are TRBV6-5 and TRBJ2-7; D ambiguous. Germline V gene data show CDR1 as MNHEY and CDR2 as SVGAGI. The CDR3 is 11 residues long. Trimming took off 5 bases at V and 6 bases at J, with 8 bases between the two ends. For the CDR3, the DNA is TGTGCCAGCAGTGAAGCTAGCGAGCAGTACTTC. As protein: CASSEASEQYF.

There are a few counts of this clone. The chain is built from TRBV27 and TRBJ1-6, with TRBD1 matching over 9 bases. V dropped 3 bases and J dropped 6; count of bases not matched to a gene: 15. CDR1 MNHEY and CDR2 SMNVEV come from the germline V gene (reference sequence). The CDR3 extends over 19 amino acids. In DNA form, the CDR3 reads TGTGCCAGCAGTTTCGGGGTACAGGGGGCTTTTCGTCGTAATTCACCCCTCCACTTT. As protein: CASSFGVQGAFRRNSPLHF.

The gene calls are TRBV13 and TRBJ2-2, with D possibly matching TRBD2 (6 bases). Germline CDR1 PRHDT, CDR2 FYEKMQ (reference sequence). V lost 4 bases to trimming and J lost 4 bases, with 16 bases between them. CDR3 length: 16 amino acids. The CDR3 loop is CASSSVAEGLTGELFF. CDR3 bases: TGTGCCAGCAGCTCTGTCGCGGAGGGCCTCACCGGGGAGCTGTTTTTT. Full variable domain (outside the CDR3, taken from reference TRBV13 and TRBJ2-2): AAGVIQSPRHLIKEKRETATLKCYPIPRHDTVYWYQQGPGQDPQFLISFYEKMQSDKGSIPDRFSAQQFSDYHSELNMSSLELGDSALYFCASSSVAEGLTGELFFGEGSRLTVL.

This chain uses TRBV19 with TRBJ2-2; D perhaps matches TRBD2 (7 bases). V was cut by 7 bases and J by 7 bases, with 16 bases left in between. Germline V gives CDR1 LNHDA, CDR2 SQIVND (reference sequence). The CDR3 is 14 amino acids. CDR3 nucleotide sequence: TGTGCCAGTAAGAGGGGCGGGGGCTACGGGGAGCTGTTTTTT. Encoded protein: CASKRGGGYGELFF.

This clone was picked up one time. The chain links TRBV9 to TRBJ1-1; a possible D gene is TRBD1 (5 bases). The CDR3 loop spans 15 amino acids. Germline V gives CDR1 SGDLS, CDR2 YYNGEE. Deletions cut 1 base from V and 0 bases from J, with 10 bases between. Here the CDR3 DNA reads TGTGCCAGCAGCGTATCCAGGGTAATGAACACTGAAGCTTTCTTT. Translating it yields CASSVSRVMNTEAFF.

This clone was seen a few times. V is TRBV5-6 and J is TRBJ1-5; TRBD1 matches 8 bases. J lost 7 bases, V lost 1 base, and 13 bases had no gene match. Germline V gene data show CDR1 as SGHDT and CDR2 as YYEEEE. The CDR3 contains 17 residues. The CDR3: CASSLRGGRGRGQPQHF. The CDR3 DNA sequence: TGTGCCAGCAGCTTGCGCGGGGGCAGGGGGCGAGGACAGCCCCAGCATTTT.

This rearrangement joins TRBV2 to TRBJ2-3; 12 bases are a match to TRBD2. Trimming cost V 6 bases and J 1 base; bases outside gene matches: 5. CDR3 size: 16 residues. Germline assignment: CDR1 SNHLY and CDR2 FYNNEI. CDR3 coding DNA: TGTGCCAGCAGCGAGCTAGCGGGGGGGGGCACAGATACGCAGTATTTT. Amino acid sequence: CASSELAGGGTDTQYF.

In nucleotides, the CDR3 is TGTGCCAGCAGCTTGATTCCAGGGGGACCATCTTCCTATGGCTACACCTTC. This translates into CASSLIPGGPSSYGYTF. The rearrangement uses TRBV5-8 and TRBJ1-2, with TRBD1 matching over 7 bases. The J segment lost 4 bases and the V segment lost 1 base, leaving 13 bases of the junction unmatched. Germline values: CDR1 SGHTS, CDR2 YDEGEE. The CDR3 sequence is 17 residues long.

The chain joins TRBV4-1 to TRBJ2-3; weak D call: TRBD1 (6 bases). Germline V CDR1 and CDR2: MGHRA, YSYEKL. V dropped 0 bases and J dropped 2 bases, with 12 bases sitting between them. CDR3 length: 16 amino acids. The DNA for the CDR3 is TGCGCCAGCAGCCAAGAGCCGGACAGCCACACAGATACGCAGTATTTT. Protein sequence: CASSQEPDSHTDTQYF.

The rearrangement joins TRBV2 to TRBJ2-7, with 8 bases that match TRBD2. Unmatched junction bases numbered 12, after V lost 5 bases and J lost 6 bases. CDR3 size: 15 residues. Germline V lookup: CDR1 SNHLY, CDR2 FYNNEI. The DNA of the CDR3 is TGTGCCAGCAGTCCCAGGGGCGGGAGGTCTTCCGAGCAGTACTTC. It codes for CASSPRGGRSSEQYF.

This chain uses TRBV4-1 with TRBJ1-5; D remains ambiguous. The CDR3 is 17 amino acids. The V gene lost 3 bases and the J gene lost 5 bases, with 20 bases spanning the gap. Germline assignment: CDR1 MGHRA and CDR2 YSYEKL. CDR3 nucleotides: TGCGCCAGCAGCCAGCGGCCCTCGGGGAGGGCAGATCAGCCCCAGCATTTT. Protein sequence: CASSQRPSGRADQPQHF.

The chain employs TRBV30 and TRBJ1-5, with 8 bases identical to TRBD1. Germline V gene data show CDR1 as GTSNPN and CDR2 as SVGIG (reference sequence). V shed 4 bases, J shed 2 bases, and the junction held 1 base outside the gene matches. This CDR3 is built from 13 residues. CDR3 loop: CAWTGQGNQPQHF. The CDR3 region has the DNA TGTGCCTGGACGGGACAGGGCAATCAGCCCCAGCATTTT.

This chain joins TRBV7-2 and TRBJ2-3, with 9 bases aligning to TRBD2. The CDR3 extends over 14 amino acids. V gave up 5 bases and J gave up 5 bases; unmatched junction bases: 5. CDR1 and CDR2 (germline): SGHTA, FQGNSA. In DNA form, the CDR3 reads TGTGCCAGCAGCACATTTAGCGGGGGAGATACGCAGTATTTT. Amino acids: CASSTFSGGDTQYF.

The chain carries TRBV29-1 and TRBJ2-1; TRBD2 matches at 7 bases. Unmatched junction bases numbered 5, after V lost 3 bases and J lost 0 bases. Per germline, CDR1 SQVTM and CDR2 ANQGSEA. The CDR3 extends over 15 amino acids. CDR3 in DNA: TGCAGCGTTGATGGCCGGGAGGTCTCCTACAATGAGCAGTTCTTC. It is translated as CSVDGREVSYNEQFF.

The genes are TRBV9 and TRBJ2-1, with D tentatively TRBD2 (5 bases). V lost 0 bases, J lost 2 bases, and 9 bases lay in between. Germline V gives CDR1 SGDLS, CDR2 YYNGEE. CDR3 length: 15 residues. The CDR3 loop is CASSVGSETYNEQFF. The CDR3, as DNA: TGTGCCAGCAGCGTAGGTAGCGAAACCTACAATGAGCAGTTCTTC.

This chain joins TRBV4-3 and TRBJ2-1; 11 bases are shared with TRBD2. V dropped 5 bases and J dropped 0; count of bases not matched to a gene: 3. This CDR3 is built from 16 residues. Germline V gene data show CDR1 as LGHNA and CDR2 as YSLEER. CDR3 region: CASSSGLAASYNEQFF. CDR3 DNA: TGCGCCAGCAGCTCGGGACTAGCGGCCTCCTACAATGAGCAGTTCTTC.